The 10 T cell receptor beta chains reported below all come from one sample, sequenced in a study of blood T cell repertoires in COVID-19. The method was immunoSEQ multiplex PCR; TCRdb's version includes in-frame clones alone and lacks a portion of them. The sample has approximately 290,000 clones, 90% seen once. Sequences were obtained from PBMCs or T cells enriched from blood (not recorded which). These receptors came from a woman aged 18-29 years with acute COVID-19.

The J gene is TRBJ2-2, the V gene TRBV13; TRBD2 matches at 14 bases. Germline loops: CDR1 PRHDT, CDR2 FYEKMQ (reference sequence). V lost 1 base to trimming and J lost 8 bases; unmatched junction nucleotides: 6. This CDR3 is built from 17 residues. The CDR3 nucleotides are TGTGCCAGCAGCTTAGAGGGACTAGCGGGAGAACGAGGGGAGCTGTTTTTT. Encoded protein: CASSLEGLAGERGELFF.

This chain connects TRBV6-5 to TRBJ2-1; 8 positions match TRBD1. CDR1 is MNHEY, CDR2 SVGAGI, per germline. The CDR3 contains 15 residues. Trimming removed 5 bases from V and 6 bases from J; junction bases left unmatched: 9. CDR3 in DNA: TGTGCCAGCAGTACCGACAGGGGACTCCCCAATGAGCAGTTCTTC. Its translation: CASSTDRGLPNEQFF.

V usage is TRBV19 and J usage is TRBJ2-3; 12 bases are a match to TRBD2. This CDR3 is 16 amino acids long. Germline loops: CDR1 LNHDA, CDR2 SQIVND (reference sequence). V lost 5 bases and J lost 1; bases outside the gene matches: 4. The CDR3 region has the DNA TGTGCCAGTAGTCGGCTAGCGGGAGGGCGCACAGATACGCAGTATTTT. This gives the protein CASSRLAGGRTDTQYF. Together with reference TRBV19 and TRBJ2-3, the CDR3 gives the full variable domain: DGGITQSPKYLFRKEGQNVTLSCEQNLNHDAMYWYRQDPGQGLRLIYYSQIVNDFQKGDIAEGYSVSREKKESFPLTVTSAQKNPTAFYLCASSRLAGGRTDTQYFGPGTRLTVL.

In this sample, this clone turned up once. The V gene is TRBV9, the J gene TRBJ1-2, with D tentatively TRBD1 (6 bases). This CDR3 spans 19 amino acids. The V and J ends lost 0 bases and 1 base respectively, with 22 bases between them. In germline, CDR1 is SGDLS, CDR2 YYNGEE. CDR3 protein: CASSVARDKRDPGNYGYTF. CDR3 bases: TGTGCCAGCAGCGTAGCCCGGGACAAAAGGGACCCTGGTAACTATGGCTACACCTTC.

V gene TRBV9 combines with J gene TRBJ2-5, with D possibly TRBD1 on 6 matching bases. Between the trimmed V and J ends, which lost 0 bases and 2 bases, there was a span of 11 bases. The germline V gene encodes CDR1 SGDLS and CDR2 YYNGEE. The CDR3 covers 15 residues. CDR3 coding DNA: TGTGCCAGCAGCGTAGGAGGACAGACTCAAGAGACCCAGTACTTC. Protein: CASSVGGQTQETQYF.

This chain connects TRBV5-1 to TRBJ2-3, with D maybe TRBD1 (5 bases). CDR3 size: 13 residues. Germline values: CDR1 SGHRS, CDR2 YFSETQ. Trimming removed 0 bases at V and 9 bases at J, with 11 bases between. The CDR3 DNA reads TGCGCCAGCAGCTTGGGATCAGGGTCAACGCAGTATTTT. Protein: CASSLGSGSTQYF.

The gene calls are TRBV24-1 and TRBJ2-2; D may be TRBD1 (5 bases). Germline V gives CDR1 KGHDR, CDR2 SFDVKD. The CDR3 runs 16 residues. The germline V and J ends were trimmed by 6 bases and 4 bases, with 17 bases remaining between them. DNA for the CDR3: TGTGCCACCAGTTCCCACCTCGTTACAGGCACCGGGGAGCTGTTTTTT. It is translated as CATSSHLVTGTGELFF.

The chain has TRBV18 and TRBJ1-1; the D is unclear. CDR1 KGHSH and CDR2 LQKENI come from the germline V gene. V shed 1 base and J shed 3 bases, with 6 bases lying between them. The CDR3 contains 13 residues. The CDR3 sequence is CASSPLIDTEAFF. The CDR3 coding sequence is TGTGCCAGCTCACCACTTATAGACACTGAAGCTTTCTTT.

The CDR3 region has the DNA TGTGCCAGTAGTATTCTAAGCGGGAGGGATGAGCAGTTCTTC. It translates to CASSILSGRDEQFF. The rearrangement uses TRBV19 and TRBJ2-1; 10 nucleotides match TRBD2. Germline V gives CDR1 LNHDA, CDR2 SQIVND (reference sequence). The V and J ends lost 3 bases and 8 bases, in that order; junction bases with no gene match: 4. There are 14 residues in the CDR3.

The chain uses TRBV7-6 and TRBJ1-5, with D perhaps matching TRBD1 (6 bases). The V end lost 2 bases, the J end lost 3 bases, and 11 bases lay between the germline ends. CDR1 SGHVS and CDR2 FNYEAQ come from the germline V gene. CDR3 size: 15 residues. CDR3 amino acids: CASSLNAGDNQPQHF. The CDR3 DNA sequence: TGTGCCAGCAGCTTAAATGCAGGGGACAATCAGCCCCAGCATTTT.